This T cell receptor beta chain was retrieved from a study of T cell changes during pregnancy in multiple sclerosis. Germline V CDR1 and CDR2: LNHDA, SQIVND (reference sequence). Unmatched junction bases numbered 4, after V lost 0 bases and J lost 8 bases. The CDR3 has 14 amino acids. TCRdb's copy holds only in-frame clones and misses some; the assay was immunoSEQ multiplex PCR. Counted here are tens of thousands of clones, 90% to 95% occurring once; the ten biggest clones make up around 0.41%. The chain carries TRBV19 and TRBJ1-1; TRBD1 matches 9 bases. The TCR comes from a female donor with multiple sclerosis, enrolled in a pregnancy study. The specimen was CD4+ T cells from peripheral blood mononuclear cells, collected in the second trimester of pregnancy. The CDR3 loop is CASSIDGTGLEAFF. The CDR3 DNA reads as TGTGCCAGTAGTATAGACGGGACAGGGTTGGAAGCTTTCTTT.